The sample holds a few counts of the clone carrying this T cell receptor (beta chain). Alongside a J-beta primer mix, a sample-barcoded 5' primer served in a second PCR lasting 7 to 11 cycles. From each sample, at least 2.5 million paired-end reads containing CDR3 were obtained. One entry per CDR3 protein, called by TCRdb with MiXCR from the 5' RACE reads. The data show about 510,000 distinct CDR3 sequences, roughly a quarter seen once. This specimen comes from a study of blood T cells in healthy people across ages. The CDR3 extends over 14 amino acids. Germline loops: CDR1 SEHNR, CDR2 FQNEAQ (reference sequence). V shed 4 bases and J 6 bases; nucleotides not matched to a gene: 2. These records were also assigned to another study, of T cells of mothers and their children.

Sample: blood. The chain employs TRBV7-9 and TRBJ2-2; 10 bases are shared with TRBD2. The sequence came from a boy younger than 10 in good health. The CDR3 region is CASSSLAGAGELFF. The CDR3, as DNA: TGTGCCAGCAGCTCTCTAGCGGGAGCCGGGGAGCTGTTTTTT.